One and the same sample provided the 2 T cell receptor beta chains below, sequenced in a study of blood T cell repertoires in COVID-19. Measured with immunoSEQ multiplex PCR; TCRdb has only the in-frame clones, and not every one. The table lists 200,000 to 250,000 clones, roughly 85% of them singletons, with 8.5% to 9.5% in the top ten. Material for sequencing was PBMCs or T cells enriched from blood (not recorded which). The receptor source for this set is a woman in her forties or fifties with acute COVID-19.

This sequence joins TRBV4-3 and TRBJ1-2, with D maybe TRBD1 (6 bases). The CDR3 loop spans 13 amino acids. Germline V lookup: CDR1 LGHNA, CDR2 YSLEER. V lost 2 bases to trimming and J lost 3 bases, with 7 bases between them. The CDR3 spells CASSQQGYYGYTF. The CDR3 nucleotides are TGCGCCAGCAGCCAACAGGGGTACTATGGCTACACCTTC.

CDR3 coding DNA: TGTGCCAGCAGCCCTAATGGTCTTGACACTGAAGCTTTCTTT. Its protein is CASSPNGLDTEAFF. This chain joins TRBV7-9 and TRBJ1-1; no reliable D call. CDR1 is SEHNR and CDR2 is FQNEAQ in the germline V gene (reference sequence). Trimming cost V 5 bases and J 3 bases, with 13 bases left between them. There are 14 residues in the CDR3.